This TCR beta chain was sequenced for a study of post-analysis software for immune sequencing data (dated by TCRdb to between 2015 and 2016). Looking at the study overall: Disease courses on record covered relapsing-remitting, secondary progressive and progressive-relapsing multiple sclerosis, though some patients had no subtype annotation. The patient repertoires were set against about 10 previously published healthy control repertoires from donors whose ages ranged from roughly 6 to 27 years. A subset of samples was prepared in parallel using single-end sample barcoding, then pooled and co-amplified after Illumina adapter ligation. The paper as a whole reports these results and caveats: The control group was slightly older than the multiple sclerosis patient group. Four or five TRBV segments, including TRBV5-6, TRBV5-1 and TRBV20-1, were significantly more frequent in patients than controls. Compared with controls, multiple sclerosis patients had significantly lower normalized Chao1 diversity, a finding suggesting substantial peripheral T-cell clonal expansion. When samples were clustered directly using the F measure, samples prepared in the same batch co-clustered strongly, which prompted a batch-effect correction.

The label giving this sample's time point can be read as: second blood draw from one MS patient after hematopoietic stem cell transplantation. TCR beta repertoires were profiled from peripheral blood of roughly 13 young patients with multiple sclerosis to demonstrate the VDJtools post-analysis software. Multiple sclerosis patients were children and adolescents aged about 6 to 17 years. Via the germline V gene (reference sequence), CDR1 is DFQATT and CDR2 SNEGSKA. The germline ends are 14 bases apart after V is trimmed by 6 bases and J by 0 bases. From cysteine to phenylalanine, the CDR3 is 14 amino acids long. Left in the record is the CDR3 DNA by itself, 42 bases read in frame from the first base. As concerns this clonotype: What antigen it recognizes has not been identified. Within one base of it there is no much larger clone, and no base qualities were kept.

Libraries came from PCR. The instrument was an Illumina HiSeq 2500. To reduce PCR and sequencing biases, unique molecular identifiers were built into the TCR beta cDNA libraries. Per 1 to 10 million input T cells, roughly 0.5 million cDNA molecules were obtained, such that each molecule approximated one T cell. The patient libraries were prepared and sequenced using the same protocol as the earlier healthy control dataset. Samples belonging to the same batch were prepared together, multiplexed and sequenced on a shared HiSeq lane. In the source study's methods: MIGEC was used to process the raw barcoded reads, and molecular identifier groups with only a single read were discarded before consensus assembly and CDR3 extraction. Clonotype tables were post-analysed with VDJtools, and diversity was normalized by down-sampling all datasets to the smallest sample size. In repertoire overlap clustering, CDR3 amino acid sequences, but not nucleotide sequences, were matched to correct batch-related cross-sample contamination. TCRdb trimmed public reads at Q25 via fastp, called clones via MiXCR and kept in-frame beta chains. One record per CDR3 amino acid sequence lists the most common genes and DNA. What appears here as the V and J calls and clone size reflects TCRdb's work, not the paper's. This sample is represented by 150,000 to 200,000 distinct CDR3 sequences; around 34% of them were singletons. The leading ten clones occupy under 30% of the sample.

The chain joins TRBV20-1 to TRBJ2-5; a tentative D match to TRBD2 spans 5 bases. The origin of this receptor is a girl aged 10-17 years with multiple sclerosis. Donor details come from another sample of the same person, matched by shared clones. The starting material was blood, obtained after autologous hematopoietic stem cell transplantation. CDR3 sequence: CSAGPAAYQETQYF. Here is the DNA: TGCAGTGCCGGCCCAGCGGCGTACCAAGAGACCCAGTACTTC.